Sequencing of this TCR beta chain was carried out in a study of T cell responses to AZD1222 COVID-19 vaccine. Study findings and constraints: Of spike-specific TCRs, nearly half reportedly target regions left unmutated in variants.

Comments on this clone: What it recognizes is unknown.

TCRdb keeps only in-frame clones here, not all; method: immunoSEQ multiplex PCR. The sample holds about 120,000 clones, 92% seen once. Whether given at about 4 or about 12 weeks, second doses were pooled. Sequences were derived from peripheral blood, sampled 28 days after the second AZD1222 dose. The source of this sequence is an adult who received the AZD1222 COVID-19 vaccine.

For the CDR3, the DNA is TGTGCCAGCAGCCAGGGGGTCCCCGGAAATGAGCAGTTCTTC. Translated, it gives CASSQGVPGNEQFF. V is TRBV3-1 (or the pseudogene TRBV3-2) and J is TRBJ2-1, with D perhaps TRBD1 or TRBD2 (5 bases each). V lost 3 bases, J lost 7 bases, and 13 bases lay in between. Per the germline V gene, CDR1 is LGHDT and CDR2 is YNNKEL (reference sequence). CDR3 length equals 14 residues.